These T cell receptor beta chains were read from a single sample in a study of cytomegalovirus exposure and HLA in healthy donors. Method: immunoSEQ multiplex PCR; TCRdb's copy keeps in-frame clones and lacks some. The sample holds about 130,000 clones, around 77% seen once. Sample: PBMCs. The receptors stem from a woman aged 50 to 60 in good health and CMV-seronegative. Both conserved end residues are part of each CDR3. A D gene is named only where the DNA matches it firmly. Not all rows give a size; the values are once, few, many and, for expanded clones, a class.

j_gene: TRBJ2-2; abundance: -; d_gene: TRBD2; v_gene: TRBV30; CDR3aa: CAWNRGLANTGELFF; CDR3nt: TGTGCCTGGAATCGGGGACTAGCGAACACCGGGGAGCTGTTTTTT
j_gene: TRBJ1-2; abundance: -; d_gene: -; v_gene: TRBV27; CDR3aa: CASRSGAGGGYTF; CDR3nt: TGTGCCAGCAGATCAGGGGCTGGTGGTGGCTACACCTTC
j_gene: TRBJ2-2; abundance: -; d_gene: TRBD2; v_gene: TRBV4-3; CDR3aa: CASSQELAGGINTGELFF; CDR3nt: TGCGCCAGCAGCCAAGAACTAGCGGGAGGAATAAACACCGGGGAGCTGTTTTTT
j_gene: TRBJ2-1; abundance: -; d_gene: -; v_gene: TRBV27; CDR3aa: CASRLQYEQFF; CDR3nt: TGTGCCAGCAGACTACAATATGAGCAGTTCTTC
j_gene: TRBJ2-1; abundance: -; d_gene: -; v_gene: TRBV25-1; CDR3aa: CASSDPRVYNEQFF; CDR3nt: TGTGCCAGCAGTGATCCGCGGGTATACAATGAGCAGTTCTTC
j_gene: TRBJ2-1; abundance: few; d_gene: -; v_gene: TRBV27; CDR3aa: CASRPRFNEQFF; CDR3nt: TGTGCCAGCAGGCCCAGGTTCAATGAGCAGTTCTTC
j_gene: TRBJ2-1; abundance: -; d_gene: TRBD2; v_gene: TRBV19; CDR3aa: CASSLAGNQYNEQFF; CDR3nt: TGTGCCAGTTCTCTAGCGGGGAACCAATACAATGAGCAGTTCTTC
j_gene: TRBJ2-2; abundance: -; d_gene: -; v_gene: TRBV7-6; CDR3aa: CASSSHPRTANTGELFF; CDR3nt: TGTGCCAGCAGCTCACACCCCCGGACTGCCAACACCGGGGAGCTGTTTTTT
j_gene: TRBJ2-3; abundance: -; d_gene: -; v_gene: TRBV9; CDR3aa: CASSDSADTQYF; CDR3nt: TGTGCCAGCAGCGATAGCGCGGATACGCAGTATTTT
j_gene: TRBJ2-4; abundance: -; d_gene: TRBD2; v_gene: TRBV5-1; CDR3aa: CASSMGEGKNIQYF; CDR3nt: TGCGCCAGCAGCATGGGGGAGGGCAAAAACATTCAGTACTTC
j_gene: TRBJ2-1; abundance: -; d_gene: TRBD2; v_gene: TRBV9; CDR3aa: CASSVGSGIADEQFF; CDR3nt: TGTGCCAGCAGCGTAGGTAGCGGGATTGCGGATGAGCAGTTCTTC
j_gene: TRBJ2-1; abundance: -; d_gene: TRBD2; v_gene: TRBV4-3; CDR3aa: CASSQEGLAGVGAMVNEQFF; CDR3nt: TGCGCCAGCAGCCAGGAAGGACTAGCGGGAGTTGGGGCGATGGTGAATGAGCAGTTCTTC
j_gene: TRBJ2-5; abundance: -; d_gene: TRBD2; v_gene: TRBV7-2; CDR3aa: CASSLSGGRETQYF; CDR3nt: TGTGCCAGCAGCTTAAGTGGCGGGAGGGAGACCCAGTACTTC
j_gene: TRBJ1-1; abundance: -; d_gene: -; v_gene: TRBV28; CDR3aa: CASSSAVAGKTEAFF; CDR3nt: TGTGCCAGCAGTTCCGCCGTCGCAGGGAAAACTGAAGCTTTCTTT
j_gene: TRBJ2-7; abundance: -; d_gene: TRBD2; v_gene: TRBV5-6; CDR3aa: CASSFPGLAAYEQYF; CDR3nt: TGTGCCAGCAGCTTTCCGGGACTAGCGGCCTACGAGCAGTACTTC
j_gene: TRBJ2-7; abundance: -; d_gene: TRBD1; v_gene: TRBV19; CDR3aa: CASSIAGTGVSEQYF; CDR3nt: TGTGCCAGTAGTATAGCCGGGACAGGGGTCTCCGAGCAGTACTTC
j_gene: TRBJ2-7; abundance: once; d_gene: -; v_gene: TRBV4-1; CDR3aa: CASSQETGLAYEQYF; CDR3nt: TGCGCCAGCAGCCAAGAAACAGGGCTAGCCTACGAGCAGTACTTC
j_gene: TRBJ2-3; abundance: -; d_gene: -; v_gene: TRBV9; CDR3aa: CASSVAGAEHTQYF; CDR3nt: TGTGCCAGCAGCGTAGCGGGAGCGGAACATACGCAGTATTTT
j_gene: TRBJ2-2; abundance: -; d_gene: -; v_gene: TRBV7-9; CDR3aa: CSSSFARGLENTGELFF; CDR3nt: TGTTCCAGCAGCTTCGCCCGAGGGTTGGAGAACACCGGGGAGCTGTTTTTT
j_gene: TRBJ2-7; abundance: few; d_gene: -; v_gene: TRBV5-4; CDR3aa: CASSYQGIGVEQYF; CDR3nt: TGTGCCAGCAGCTACCAGGGGATTGGAGTCGAGCAGTACTTC
j_gene: TRBJ2-3; abundance: -; d_gene: TRBD2; v_gene: TRBV5-1; CDR3aa: CASSRTTSASTDTQYF; CDR3nt: TGCGCCAGCAGCCGCACGACTAGCGCCAGCACAGATACGCAGTATTTT
j_gene: TRBJ2-5; abundance: -; d_gene: -; v_gene: TRBV10-3; CDR3aa: CAISGLDPGETQYF; CDR3nt: TGTGCCATCAGTGGACTAGATCCCGGGGAGACCCAGTACTTC
j_gene: TRBJ2-3; abundance: once; d_gene: -; v_gene: TRBV19; CDR3aa: CASRFMDIGTDTQYF; CDR3nt: TGTGCCAGTAGATTCATGGACATCGGCACAGATACGCAGTATTTT
j_gene: TRBJ1-2; abundance: -; d_gene: -; v_gene: TRBV4-1; CDR3aa: CASSRPNEIPHYGYTF; CDR3nt: TGCGCCAGCAGCCGCCCGAATGAGATTCCTCACTATGGCTACACCTTC
j_gene: TRBJ2-3; abundance: -; d_gene: -; v_gene: TRBV5-3; CDR3aa: CARSIPEELTDTQYF; CDR3nt: TGTGCCAGAAGCATCCCTGAGGAGCTCACAGATACGCAGTATTTT
j_gene: TRBJ2-1; abundance: -; d_gene: TRBD2; v_gene: TRBV7-3; CDR3aa: CASSLAGANEQFF; CDR3nt: TGTGCCAGCAGCTTAGCGGGAGCGAATGAGCAGTTCTTC
j_gene: TRBJ2-1; abundance: -; d_gene: -; v_gene: TRBV5-1; CDR3aa: CASSLVFGSSYNEQFF; CDR3nt: TGCGCCAGCAGCTTGGTATTCGGTAGTTCCTACAATGAGCAGTTCTTC
j_gene: TRBJ2-1; abundance: -; d_gene: TRBD2; v_gene: TRBV4-2; CDR3aa: CASSQDIQREFNEQFF; CDR3nt: TGTGCCAGCAGCCAAGATATCCAGCGGGAGTTCAATGAGCAGTTCTTC
j_gene: TRBJ1-2; abundance: -; d_gene: -; v_gene: TRBV6-5; CDR3aa: CASSRTLNYGYTF; CDR3nt: TGTGCCAGCAGTCGGACTCTTAACTATGGCTACACCTTC
j_gene: TRBJ1-1; abundance: -; d_gene: TRBD1; v_gene: TRBV19; CDR3aa: CASSIGQGNRNTEAFF; CDR3nt: TGTGCCAGTAGTATTGGACAGGGTAATCGGAACACTGAAGCTTTCTTT
j_gene: TRBJ2-5; abundance: -; d_gene: TRBD2; v_gene: TRBV30; CDR3aa: CATLVGTSLGETQYF; CDR3nt: TGTGCCACCCTCGTGGGGACTAGCTTGGGAGAGACCCAGTACTTC
j_gene: TRBJ1-1; abundance: -; d_gene: -; v_gene: TRBV6-1; CDR3aa: CASSKQGSTEAFF; CDR3nt: TGTGCCAGCAGCAAACAGGGTAGCACTGAAGCTTTCTTT
j_gene: TRBJ1-2; abundance: -; d_gene: -; v_gene: TRBV6-5; CDR3aa: CASSYSPGHGYTF; CDR3nt: TGTGCCAGCAGTTACTCTCCAGGGCATGGCTACACCTTC
j_gene: TRBJ2-2; abundance: -; d_gene: -; v_gene: TRBV5-1; CDR3aa: CASSFLPEGTGELFF; CDR3nt: TGCGCCAGCAGCTTCCTTCCGGAGGGGACCGGGGAGCTGTTTTTT
j_gene: TRBJ1-1; abundance: -; d_gene: -; v_gene: TRBV18; CDR3aa: CASSPGLDTEAFF; CDR3nt: TGTGCCAGCTCCCCAGGGCTTGACACTGAAGCTTTCTTT
j_gene: TRBJ2-1; abundance: -; d_gene: -; v_gene: TRBV5-4; CDR3aa: CASSFPFRSEQFF; CDR3nt: TGTGCCAGCAGCTTCCCTTTTCGGAGTGAGCAGTTCTTC
j_gene: TRBJ2-7; abundance: -; d_gene: TRBD1; v_gene: TRBV7-7; CDR3aa: CASSPGTGSYEQYF; CDR3nt: TGTGCTAGCAGTCCCGGGACAGGGTCCTACGAGCAGTACTTC
j_gene: TRBJ2-3; abundance: -; d_gene: TRBD2; v_gene: TRBV6-5; CDR3aa: CASSYLAGGPTDTQYF; CDR3nt: TGTGCCAGCAGTTACCTAGCGGGAGGACCCACAGATACGCAGTATTTT
j_gene: TRBJ2-1; abundance: -; d_gene: -; v_gene: TRBV5-1; CDR3aa: CASSLVIDNEQFF; CDR3nt: TGCGCCAGCAGCTTGGTGATAGACAATGAGCAGTTCTTC
j_gene: TRBJ1-1; abundance: -; d_gene: -; v_gene: TRBV28; CDR3aa: CASDRGLNTEAFF; CDR3nt: TGTGCCAGCGATAGGGGGTTGAACACTGAAGCTTTCTTT
j_gene: TRBJ2-7; abundance: -; d_gene: -; v_gene: TRBV30; CDR3aa: CAWSVSGNEQYF; CDR3nt: TGTGCCTGGAGTGTATCAGGGAACGAGCAGTACTTC
j_gene: TRBJ2-1; abundance: -; d_gene: TRBD2; v_gene: TRBV19; CDR3aa: CASSIGGLAGQFF; CDR3nt: TGTGCCAGTAGTATAGGAGGACTAGCTGGACAGTTCTTC
j_gene: TRBJ2-2; abundance: -; d_gene: TRBD1; v_gene: TRBV9; CDR3aa: CASSVGQGATGELFF; CDR3nt: TGTGCCAGCAGCGTAGGTCAGGGGGCGACCGGGGAGCTGTTTTTT
j_gene: TRBJ1-1; abundance: few; d_gene: TRBD1; v_gene: TRBV6-5; CDR3aa: CASSYGDRADTEAFF; CDR3nt: TGTGCCAGCAGTTACGGGGACAGGGCTGACACTGAAGCTTTCTTT
j_gene: TRBJ1-1; abundance: medium-sized; d_gene: -; v_gene: TRBV7-3; CDR3aa: CASNNGPNTEAFF; CDR3nt: TGTGCCAGCAATAACGGTCCGAACACTGAAGCTTTCTTT
j_gene: TRBJ1-2; abundance: -; d_gene: -; v_gene: TRBV6-1; CDR3aa: CATRSPGQPKESYTF; CDR3nt: TGTGCCACCCGTTCCCCGGGACAACCCAAGGAGAGCTACACCTTC
j_gene: TRBJ2-5; abundance: -; d_gene: -; v_gene: TRBV7-6; CDR3aa: CASSLDGEETQYF; CDR3nt: TGTGCCAGCAGCTTAGATGGGGAGGAGACCCAGTACTTC
j_gene: TRBJ2-1; abundance: few; d_gene: -; v_gene: TRBV6-5; CDR3aa: CASSLAAYNEQFF; CDR3nt: TGTGCCAGCAGCTTAGCGGCTTACAATGAGCAGTTCTTC
j_gene: TRBJ1-5; abundance: -; d_gene: -; v_gene: TRBV25-1; CDR3aa: CASRQGWQPQHF; CDR3nt: TGTGCCAGCAGACAGGGATGGCAGCCCCAGCATTTT
j_gene: TRBJ2-5; abundance: -; d_gene: TRBD1; v_gene: TRBV7-7; CDR3aa: CASSSGTVQETQYF; CDR3nt: TGTGCTAGCAGCTCGGGGACAGTCCAAGAGACCCAGTACTTC
j_gene: TRBJ1-2; abundance: -; d_gene: TRBD1; v_gene: TRBV5-4; CDR3aa: CASSLEATGRVDYGYTF; CDR3nt: TGTGCCAGCAGCTTGGAGGCGACAGGGCGGGTGGACTATGGCTACACCTTC
j_gene: TRBJ1-1; abundance: -; d_gene: TRBD1; v_gene: TRBV29-1; CDR3aa: CSVGQGARTEAFF; CDR3nt: TGCAGCGTTGGGCAGGGGGCGCGTACTGAAGCTTTCTTT
j_gene: TRBJ2-1; abundance: medium-sized; d_gene: TRBD2; v_gene: TRBV4-3; CDR3aa: CASSLGTSGDYNEQFF; CDR3nt: TGCGCCAGCAGCCTTGGGACTAGCGGGGACTACAATGAGCAGTTCTTC
j_gene: TRBJ2-7; abundance: -; d_gene: TRBD2; v_gene: TRBV7-2; CDR3aa: CASSLEGLAGGNYEQYF; CDR3nt: TGTGCCAGCAGCTTAGAAGGACTAGCGGGAGGGAACTACGAGCAGTACTTC
j_gene: TRBJ2-1; abundance: -; d_gene: TRBD2; v_gene: TRBV6-5; CDR3aa: CASSYSISGIHNEQFF; CDR3nt: TGTGCCAGCAGTTACTCGATAAGCGGGATCCACAATGAGCAGTTCTTC